This is a list of T cell receptor beta chains from one sample in a study of OX40 agonist ivuxolimab in advanced cancers. Sequenced by immunoSEQ multiplex PCR; TCRdb stores in-frame clones only, minus some. The data show tens of thousands of clones, 70% to 90% seen once. The specimen was CD4+ or CD8+ T cells sorted from blood, collected in a trial of the OX40 agonist ivuxolimab. These receptor sequences come from an adult with an advanced solid tumor such as melanoma, head and neck, liver or kidney cancer. CDR3s include the opening cysteine and the closing phenylalanine or tryptophan. A D gene is named only where the DNA matches it firmly. The size field is filled for only some rows; it gives once, few, many or a size class.

CDR3 DNA: TGTGCCAGCAGTTACTCACTTTGGGGGGGATACGAGCAGTACTTC; CDR3 protein: CASSYSLWGGYEQYF; J gene: TRBJ2-7; CDR3 length: 15; D gene: TRBD2; clone size: NA; V gene: TRBV6-5
CDR3 DNA: TGCGCCAGCAGGGAAAAGCTCAGGGATAGCAATCAGCCCCAGCATTTT; CDR3 protein: CASREKLRDSNQPQHF; J gene: TRBJ1-5; CDR3 length: 16; D gene: NA; clone size: NA; V gene: TRBV10-1
CDR3 DNA: TGTGCCAGCAGCGGTTACCCGAACACTGAAGCTTTCTTT; CDR3 protein: CASSGYPNTEAFF; J gene: TRBJ1-1; CDR3 length: 13; D gene: NA; clone size: NA; V gene: TRBV11-2
CDR3 DNA: TGTGCCAGCACGGCGGGGGCGGCAGATACGCAGTATTTT; CDR3 protein: CASTAGAADTQYF; J gene: TRBJ2-3; CDR3 length: 13; D gene: NA; clone size: NA; V gene: TRBV7-2
CDR3 DNA: TGTGCCAGCAGTTACTCGGGGCGGGCGAGAAATGAGCAGTTCTTC; CDR3 protein: CASSYSGRARNEQFF; J gene: TRBJ2-1; CDR3 length: 15; D gene: NA; clone size: NA; V gene: TRBV6-5
CDR3 DNA: TGCGCCAGCAGTGGGGGGACAGATGAAAAACTGTTTTTT; CDR3 protein: CASSGGTDEKLFF; J gene: TRBJ1-4; CDR3 length: 13; D gene: TRBD1; clone size: NA; V gene: TRBV10-2
CDR3 DNA: TGTGCCAGCAGCTTACGAACAGACCGCACAGATACGCAGTATTTT; CDR3 protein: CASSLRTDRTDTQYF; J gene: TRBJ2-3; CDR3 length: 15; D gene: NA; clone size: NA; V gene: TRBV5-4
CDR3 DNA: TGTGCCAGCAGCTTGGCCGCGAGAATCCAAGAGACCCAGTACTTC; CDR3 protein: CASSLAARIQETQYF; J gene: TRBJ2-5; CDR3 length: 15; D gene: NA; clone size: few; V gene: TRBV5-6
CDR3 DNA: TGTGCCAGCAGCTTATCGTCAGGGCCCCAGCCCCAGCATTTT; CDR3 protein: CASSLSSGPQPQHF; J gene: TRBJ1-5; CDR3 length: 14; D gene: NA; clone size: NA; V gene: TRBV7-9
CDR3 DNA: TGTGCCAGTAGTATGACTAAAGGGGGAAACAATCAGCCCCAGCATTTT; CDR3 protein: CASSMTKGGNNQPQHF; J gene: TRBJ1-5; CDR3 length: 16; D gene: NA; clone size: NA; V gene: TRBV19
CDR3 DNA: TGTGCCAGCAGCTTGGGGGGGCCCCGCACAGATACGCAGTATTTT; CDR3 protein: CASSLGGPRTDTQYF; J gene: TRBJ2-3; CDR3 length: 15; D gene: NA; clone size: NA; V gene: TRBV5-4
CDR3 DNA: TGTGCCAGCAGTAGACACACTGAAGCTTTCTTT; CDR3 protein: CASSRHTEAFF; J gene: TRBJ1-1; CDR3 length: 11; D gene: NA; clone size: once; V gene: TRBV6-5
CDR3 DNA: TGTGCCAGCAGCCAGGGTAATGAAAAACTGTTTTTT; CDR3 protein: CASSQGNEKLFF; J gene: TRBJ1-4; CDR3 length: 12; D gene: NA; clone size: once; V gene: TRBV28
CDR3 DNA: TGTGCCAGCAGCGTACGAGCGGGCGGACAGGGGGAGCAGTACTTC; CDR3 protein: CASSVRAGGQGEQYF; J gene: TRBJ2-7; CDR3 length: 15; D gene: TRBD1; clone size: NA; V gene: TRBV9
CDR3 DNA: TGTGCCAGCAGAGGGATGGGGTTCACAGATACGCAGTATTTT; CDR3 protein: CASRGMGFTDTQYF; J gene: TRBJ2-3; CDR3 length: 14; D gene: NA; clone size: NA; V gene: TRBV2
CDR3 DNA: TGTGCCAGCAGCTCCCGCAACGGGCGGAGGACTAATGAAAAACTGTTTTTT; CDR3 protein: CASSSRNGRRTNEKLFF; J gene: TRBJ1-4; CDR3 length: 17; D gene: NA; clone size: NA; V gene: TRBV5-6
CDR3 DNA: TGTGCCAGCAGTGGTGTCAACATGAACACTGAAGCTTTCTTT; CDR3 protein: CASSGVNMNTEAFF; J gene: TRBJ1-1; CDR3 length: 14; D gene: NA; clone size: NA; V gene: TRBV2
CDR3 DNA: TGTGCCAGCAGTACACAGTATACCGGAAACACCATATATTTT; CDR3 protein: CASSTQYTGNTIYF; J gene: TRBJ1-3; CDR3 length: 14; D gene: NA; clone size: NA; V gene: TRBV6-6